The present entry profiles one T cell receptor beta chain with its context. Antigen specificity is unknown. This sample was taken from a study of cytomegalovirus exposure and HLA in healthy donors. For the study at large: Previous work identified 90 million to 130 million unique TCR beta sequences from around 200 million T cells. Study results and limitations: CMV serostatus was the only immune exposure information that was available.

The CDR3 sequence is 19 residues long. The PCR had 60 Vbeta and 13 Jbeta primers. Original handling: Around 10 million of the roughly 77 million unique TCR beta chains counted in a later analysis were shared. The protocol was immunoSEQ multiplex PCR, while the TCRdb copy is restricted to in-frame clones and leaves out a portion. V and J calls and clone size are those listed in that table; D and trimming were worked out from the DNA. This sample carries around 150,000 clones, around 76% of them seen once, and the ten largest clones take approximately 4%. The TCR was taken from a man younger than 30 in good health and CMV-seronegative. Sequencing input: PBMCs. The chain recombines TRBV21-1 with TRBJ1-4; TRBD1 is the table's D call and was not checked against the DNA. TRBV21-1 is a listed pseudogene. CDR3 sequence: CASSKVDRPSGEGHEKLFF. In nucleotides, the CDR3 is TGTGCCAGCAGCAAAGTCGACAGGCCCTCCGGGGAAGGGCATGAAAAACTGTTTTTT.